The 26 T cell receptor beta chains below come from one sample, sequenced in a study of blood T cells in healthy people across ages. Through a sample-barcoded 5' primer and a J-beta primer mix, a second PCR was run for roughly 7 to 12 cycles. TCRdb re-called the 5' RACE reads with MiXCR, one entry per CDR3 protein. The data show over 600,000 distinct CDR3 sequences, around 20% seen once. The sequencing sample was made of blood. These TCRs come from a man in his sixties or seventies in good health.

This clonotype occurred a few times. The chain joins TRBV12-3 or TRBV12-4 to TRBJ1-2; D is ambiguous. V was pared by 1 base and J by 6 bases, with 9 bases between. This CDR3 has 13 residues. The CDR3 DNA follows: TGTGCCAGCAGTTTAGGAGTTCTAGATGGCTACACCTTC. Translation gives CASSLGVLDGYTF.

This chain joins TRBV6-5 and TRBJ2-5; 8 bases are shared with TRBD1. V gave up 5 bases and J gave up 4 bases; unmatched junction bases: 6. The germline gives CDR1 MNHEY, CDR2 SVGAGI. The CDR3 extends over 14 amino acids. The CDR3 loop is CASSTGQALETQYF. The CDR3 DNA reads as TGTGCCAGCAGTACGGGACAGGCCTTAGAGACCCAGTACTTC.

Concerning this clonotype itself: One end of the junction does not line up with germline, which may come from a read error. CDR3 sequence: CASSAAGLAGVQHF. The CDR3 bases are TGTGCCAGCAGTGCTGCTGGACTAGCCGGGGTTCAGCACTTC. The chain joins TRBV25-1 to TRBJ2-7; TRBD2 matches at 8 bases. This CDR3 has 14 amino acids. The V gene's germline CDR1 is MGHDK and CDR2 SYGVNS.

This clonotype was seen more than once but under ten times. The chain combines TRBV29-1 with TRBJ2-1; 8 nucleotides align to TRBD2. V was clipped by 0 bases and J by 0 bases; unmatched bases: 4. The CDR3 extends over 16 amino acids. Germline lookup yields CDR1 SQVTM and CDR2 ANQGSEA. This CDR3 is CSVEDLSGSSYNEQFF. CDR3 DNA: TGCAGCGTTGAAGATCTGAGCGGGAGCTCCTACAATGAGCAGTTCTTC.

The chain uses TRBV29-1 and TRBJ2-7; no reliable D call. Germline loops: CDR1 SQVTM, CDR2 ANQGSEA. The CDR3 is 12 residues long. V was cut by 6 bases and J by 7 bases, with 16 bases left in between. The CDR3, as DNA: TGCAGCGTCCGGGCCTCAGCACGGGAGCAGTACTTC. It yields the protein CSVRASAREQYF.

This clonotype was seen a few times. J is TRBJ2-5 and V is TRBV27; no clear D gene. The CDR3 is 14 residues long. Germline lookup yields CDR1 MNHEY and CDR2 SMNVEV (reference sequence). V was shortened by 2 bases and J by 5 bases, with 12 bases between the two germline ends. The CDR3 loop reads CASSLMRVGETQYF. The CDR3 DNA sequence: TGTGCCAGCAGTTTAATGCGTGTGGGGGAGACCCAGTACTTC.

V gene TRBV6-2 or TRBV6-3 combines with J gene TRBJ2-7; TRBD1 might be the D (6 bases). Germline-derived CDR1 and CDR2 are MNHEY and SVGEGT. Trimming removed 3 bases from V and 3 bases from J, with 15 bases in between. This CDR3 contains 15 residues. The CDR3 coding sequence is TGTGCCAGCAGTTATGGGGGCGGCATCCACTACGAGCAGTACTTC. Amino acids: CASSYGGGIHYEQYF.

To note about this clonotype: Sequence at one end of the junction differs from germline and may be a read error. The chain has TRBV19 and TRBJ1-2, with 7 positions matching TRBD1. The CDR3 spans 13 residues. Germline-derived CDR1 and CDR2 are LNHDA and SQIVND (reference sequence). The CDR3 here is CGSSFLGQNGYTF. The CDR3 bases are TGTGGCAGTAGCTTCTTGGGACAGAATGGCTACACCTTC.

At least ten counts were recorded for this clonotype. The rearrangement links TRBV12-3 or TRBV12-4 to TRBJ2-6; D unclear. The CDR3 loop spans 16 amino acids. V was cut by 1 base and J by 1 base, with 8 bases left in between. The CDR3 DNA reads TGTGCCAGCAGTTTAGATTTCGGGTCTGGGGCCAACGTCCTGACTTTC. It specifies CASSLDFGSGANVLTF.

The rearrangement uses TRBV11-3 and TRBJ2-1; TRBD1 matches at 12 bases. J lost 0 bases, V lost 5 bases, and 2 bases had no gene match. CDR1 is SGHNT and CDR2 is YENEEA in the germline V gene. CDR3 length equals 16 residues. CDR3 protein: CASSMGQGASYNEQFF. CDR3 DNA sequence: TGTGCCAGCAGCATGGGACAGGGGGCCTCCTACAATGAGCAGTTCTTC.

By share of the sample, this clonotype is medium-sized. Here the CDR3 reads CASSLGNQETQYF. The CDR3 DNA reads as TGCGCCAGCAGCTTGGGAAACCAAGAGACCCAGTACTTC. This chain links TRBV5-1 with TRBJ2-5; D is ambiguous. V lost 0 bases to trimming and J lost 0 bases, with 3 bases between them. Germline V CDR1 and CDR2: SGHRS, YFSETQ. The CDR3 has 13 residues. Looking up the rest from reference TRBV5-1 and TRBJ2-5 gives the full variable domain: KAGVTQTPRYLIKTRGQQVTLSCSPISGHRSVSWYQQTPGQGLQFLFEYFSETQRNKGNFPGRFSGRQFSNSRSEMNVSTLELGDSALYLCASSLGNQETQYFGPGTRLLVL.

This chain joins TRBV5-1 and TRBJ2-5, with 7 bases matching TRBD1. TRBJ2-7 matches the DNA end more closely, so the J call is doubtful. Germline V CDR1 and CDR2: SGHRS, YFSETQ. CDR3 length: 14 amino acids. In nucleotides, the CDR3 is TGCGCCAGCAGCTTTCGACAGGGAACCTACGAGCAGTACTTC. As protein: CASSFRQGTYEQYF.

In this sample, this clonotype turned up many times. The chain has TRBV6-5 and TRBJ2-7; D possibly corresponds to TRBD1 (6 bases). Per the germline V gene, CDR1 is MNHEY and CDR2 is SVGAGI. Between the trimmed V and J ends, which lost 4 bases and 0 bases, there was a span of 13 bases. CDR3 length: 15 residues. The CDR3 is CASSSSGTSSYEQYF. The DNA for the CDR3 is TGTGCCAGCAGTTCCTCTGGGACAAGCTCCTACGAGCAGTACTTC.

The chain combines TRBV7-9 with TRBJ2-3, with no clear D. The CDR3 runs 15 residues. V was trimmed by 2 bases and J by 2 bases, leaving 11 bases between them. CDR1 and CDR2 from the germline V gene are SEHNR and FQNEAQ (reference sequence). The CDR3: CASSLTIAYTDTQYF. The CDR3 bases are TGTGCCAGCAGCTTAACAATTGCCTACACAGATACGCAGTATTTT.

This clonotype has at least ten counts. This chain links TRBV7-8 with TRBJ2-5; no definite D call. CDR1 and CDR2 (germline): SGHVS, FQNEAQ. The V and J ends lost 3 bases and 2 bases respectively, with 13 bases between them. The CDR3 totals 15 residues. In DNA form, the CDR3 reads TGTGCCAGCAGCTTTTTACCAGGACCGCAAGAGACCCAGTACTTC. As protein: CASSFLPGPQETQYF.

The chain has TRBV15 and TRBJ2-3, with D perhaps being TRBD1 or TRBD2 (6 bases each). V was pared by 1 base and J by 6 bases, with 11 bases between. Germline assignment: CDR1 LNHNV and CDR2 YYDKDF (reference sequence). The CDR3 loop spans 14 amino acids. The CDR3 is CATSRGLGGDTQYF. CDR3 DNA sequence: TGTGCCACCAGCAGAGGGCTGGGGGGCGATACGCAGTATTTT.

The chain recombines TRBV4-1 with TRBJ2-1; no reliable D call. V lost 0 bases, J lost 4 bases, and 16 bases lay in between. Germline V gene data show CDR1 as MGHRA and CDR2 as YSYEKL. This CDR3 has 17 residues. CDR3 sequence reads: CASSQDPNWMAYNEQFF. CDR3 bases: TGCGCCAGCAGCCAAGACCCCAACTGGATGGCTTACAATGAGCAGTTCTTC.

This clonotype was counted between two and nine times. This rearrangement joins TRBV3-1 to TRBJ2-7; D not resolved. The CDR3 extends over 15 amino acids. V was shortened by 1 base and J by 0 bases, with 10 bases between the two germline ends. Germline CDR1 LGHDT, CDR2 YNNKEL (reference sequence). This chain's CDR3 is CASSQGSGSSYEQYF. The CDR3 DNA follows: TGTGCCAGCAGCCAAGGATCAGGTAGCTCCTACGAGCAGTACTTC.

For the CDR3, the DNA is TGCAGTGCTAGGGGACAGGGGGCTGTCGAGCAGTACTTC. This codes for CSARGQGAVEQYF. The chain employs TRBV20-1 and TRBJ2-7; 12 nucleotides match TRBD1. Germline trimming cut 3 bases from V and 6 bases from J; bases unmatched to any gene: 3. The CDR3 consists of 13 residues. The V gene's germline CDR1 is DFQATT and CDR2 SNEGSKA (reference sequence).

This clonotype was seen only a few times. The CDR3: CASSLFGGSPYNEQFF. Written as DNA, the CDR3 is TGTGCCAGCAGCTTATTTGGCGGGAGCCCCTACAATGAGCAGTTCTTC. The chain uses TRBV11-1 and TRBJ2-1, with 7 bases that match TRBD2. After removal of 2 bases from V and 2 bases from J, the junction contained 6 bases not matched to a gene. In germline, CDR1 is SGHAT, CDR2 FQDESV (reference sequence). The CDR3 is 16 residues long.

This clonotype was recorded a few times. The genes are TRBV2 and TRBJ2-3, with a possible D match to TRBD2 (5 bases). Germline V lookup: CDR1 SNHLY, CDR2 FYNNEI. This CDR3 spans 15 amino acids. The ends were cut back, 6 bases at V and 2 bases at J, with 15 bases in the middle. For the CDR3, the DNA is TGTGCCAGCAGAATCGGCGGGTCGACCACAGATACGCAGTATTTT. The encoded protein is CASRIGGSTTDTQYF.

The chain recombines TRBV7-2 with TRBJ2-5; 12 bases match TRBD1. CDR1 and CDR2 from the germline V gene are SGHTA and FQGNSA. With V trimmed by 1 base and J by 6 bases, 6 bases remained unmatched. The CDR3 is made up of 16 amino acids. The CDR3 spells CASSLDGTGGAKTQYF. The CDR3, as DNA: TGTGCCAGCAGCTTAGATGGGACAGGGGGCGCAAAGACCCAGTACTTC.

This clonotype was seen many times. The chain carries TRBV28 and TRBJ1-4; perhaps TRBD1 as D (5 bases). V lost 4 bases, J lost 0 bases, and 9 bases lay in between. Per germline, CDR1 MDHEN and CDR2 SYDVKM. The CDR3 spans 15 residues. The CDR3 sequence is CASSWTPATNEKLFF. The CDR3 DNA sequence: TGTGCCAGCAGTTGGACACCTGCAACTAATGAAAAACTGTTTTTT.

This clonotype was counted a few times. The CDR3 loop is CASSLPLAGPNNEQFF. CDR3 sequence (DNA): TGCGCCAGCAGCTTGCCCCTAGCGGGACCCAACAATGAGCAGTTCTTC. The J gene is TRBJ2-1, the V gene TRBV5-1; 9 nucleotides line up with TRBD2. Germline CDR1 reads SGHRS; CDR2 reads YFSETQ. The V segment lost 1 base and the J segment 5 bases; nucleotides outside the gene matches: 7. CDR3 size: 16 residues.

The rearrangement joins TRBV4-1 to TRBJ2-7, with a weak D call TRBD1 (6 bases). This CDR3 is 16 amino acids long. Trimming shortened V by 4 bases and J by 4 bases, and 20 bases separated the two germline ends. Per germline, CDR1 MGHRA and CDR2 YSYEKL. CDR3 loop: CASSRPPPDRNYEQYF. The CDR3 nucleotides read TGCGCCAGCAGCCGCCCTCCTCCGGACAGAAATTACGAGCAGTACTTC.

This clonotype was detected only a few times. The chain joins TRBV6-6 to TRBJ2-2; a weak D match, TRBD1 (6 bases). The CDR3 totals 13 residues. The germline gives CDR1 MNHNY, CDR2 SVGAGI (reference sequence). The germline V and J ends were trimmed by 6 bases and 5 bases, with 10 bases remaining between them. This chain's CDR3 is CASSHRVTGELFF. In DNA form, the CDR3 reads TGTGCCAGCAGCCACAGGGTAACCGGGGAGCTGTTTTTT.